This T cell receptor (beta chain) originates from a study of Graves' ophthalmopathy and Graves' hyperthyroidism. Study in general: Being free of ophthalmopathy for 18 months of follow-up defined stable hyperthyroidism.

From RNA, the CDR3 regions of TCR beta chains were amplified and sequenced. Amplification began with first-round RT-PCR using HTBI primers, then second-round multiplex PCR was performed. TCRdb used MiXCR to reprocess the multiplex PCR reads, holding one entry per CDR3 protein. The data contain about 550,000 distinct CDR3 sequences, just under 40% of them singletons. The diagnosis combined clinical symptoms, thyroxine, TRAb, thyroid ultrasound and orbital computed tomography scans. This CDR3 has 15 residues. V shed 6 bases and J 0 bases; nucleotides not matched to a gene: 3. This TCR was sampled from an adult man with Graves' hyperthyroidism. The sample was peripheral blood or thyroid tissue (not recorded which). The V gene is TRBV12-3 or TRBV12-4, the J gene TRBJ1-4; 8 positions match TRBD1. CDR3 sequence: CASSLTGATNEKLFF. In DNA form, the CDR3 reads TGTGCCAGCAGCCTGACAGGGGCAACTAATGAAAAACTGTTTTTT.